The 19 T cell receptor beta chains listed next were all sequenced from one sample in a study of blood T cell repertoires in COVID-19. Profiling relied on immunoSEQ multiplex PCR, and the TCRdb table lists in-frame clones only, not all of them. The table lists roughly 190,000 clones, 85% to 90% of them singletons. The sequenced material came from peripheral blood. The receptors were sampled from a man in his forties with active or convalescent COVID-19.

J is TRBJ1-1 and V is TRBV7-2, with unresolved D. CDR1 and CDR2 (germline): SGHTA, FQGNSA. Trimming removed 3 bases at V and 7 bases at J, with 15 bases between. The CDR3 is made up of 14 amino acids. CDR3 sequence reads: CASSFMMSGFEAFF. CDR3 coding DNA: TGTGCCAGCAGCTTCATGATGTCGGGATTTGAAGCTTTCTTT.

The V call is TRBV12-5, the J call TRBJ1-5; 7 bases are a match to TRBD1. V trimming: 1 base; J trimming: 7 bases; junction bases outside the gene matches: 4. Germline values: CDR1 LGHNT, CDR2 FRNRAP. The CDR3 totals 14 residues. The CDR3 DNA reads TGTGCTAGTGGTTTGGAACAGGGGAGACAGCCCCAGCATTTT. Its translation: CASGLEQGRQPQHF.

The chain has TRBV3-1 (or the pseudogene TRBV3-2) and TRBJ2-2; D unresolved. Trimming stripped 7 bases from V and 11 bases from J, with 5 bases between. The CDR3 extends over 9 amino acids. Germline values: CDR1 LGHDT, CDR2 YNNKEL (reference sequence). CDR3: CASTPELFF. In DNA form, the CDR3 reads TGTGCCAGCACCCCTGAGCTGTTTTTT.

A single count supports this clone. This chain joins TRBV27 and TRBJ1-1, with 7 bases that match TRBD1. Unmatched junction bases numbered 13, after V lost 8 bases and J lost 7 bases. CDR3 size: 14 residues. Germline lookup yields CDR1 MNHEY and CDR2 SMNVEV (reference sequence). CDR3 bases: TGTGCCAGCCAAACAAAAGGGGGCGCAAGTGAAGCTTTCTTT. It translates to CASQTKGGASEAFF.

V gene TRBV15 combines with J gene TRBJ2-5; D might be TRBD1 (5 bases). The germline CDR1 and CDR2 sequences are LNHNV and YYDKDF (reference sequence). Trimming left V 1 base short and J 6 bases short, with 15 bases between. This CDR3 comprises 15 residues. The CDR3 sequence is CATSRVGGQGKTQYF. The DNA for the CDR3 is TGTGCCACCAGCAGAGTAGGTGGGCAGGGAAAGACCCAGTACTTC. The complete variable domain, with remaining parts taken from reference TRBV15 and TRBJ2-5, reads DAMVIQNPRYQVTQFGKPVTLSCSQTLNHNVMYWYQQKSSQAPKLLFHYYDKDFNNEADTPDNFQSRRPNTSFCFLDIRSPGLGDTAMYLCATSRVGGQGKTQYFGPGTRLLVL.

V gene TRBV5-1 combines with J gene TRBJ2-5, with 8 bases fitting TRBD1. V dropped 4 bases and J dropped 2; count of bases not matched to a gene: 7. This CDR3 is built from 15 residues. Germline V lookup: CDR1 SGHRS, CDR2 YFSETQ. This chain's CDR3 is CASSRTGGNQETQYF. As DNA, the CDR3 is TGCGCCAGCAGCCGAACAGGGGGTAATCAAGAGACCCAGTACTTC.

CDR3 amino acids: CSVNGLAGGADTQYF. The DNA for the CDR3 is TGCAGCGTCAATGGACTAGCGGGAGGTGCAGATACGCAGTATTTT. The V and J genes are TRBV29-1 and TRBJ2-3; TRBD2 matches 14 bases. CDR1 and CDR2 (germline): SQVTM, ANQGSEA. J gave up 4 bases and V 6 bases, and 6 bases lay outside the gene matches. The CDR3 has 15 residues.

The V gene is TRBV28, the J gene TRBJ1-5, with 8 bases that match TRBD1. Germline CDR1 reads MDHEN; CDR2 reads SYDVKM. V lost 5 bases and J lost 6; bases outside the gene matches: 3. The CDR3 is made up of 13 amino acids. CDR3 nucleotide sequence: TGTGCCAGCAGTCAGGGGGCAGGTCAGCCCCAGCATTTT. As protein: CASSQGAGQPQHF. The full variable domain, with the rest looked up from reference TRBV28 and TRBJ1-5, is DVKVTQSSRYLVKRTGEKVFLECVQDMDHENMFWYRQDPGLGLRLIYFSYDVKMKEKGDIPEGYSVSREKKERFSLILESASTNQTSMYLCASSQGAGQPQHFGDGTRLSIL.

This sequence joins TRBV6-6 and TRBJ2-7; 10 bases are shared with TRBD1. The CDR3 is made up of 14 amino acids. The germline V gene encodes CDR1 MNHNY and CDR2 SVGAGI (reference sequence). V shed 6 bases and J 4 bases; nucleotides not matched to a gene: 6. CDR3 in amino acids: CASSPTGQGYEQYF. CDR3 sequence (DNA): TGTGCCAGCAGCCCAACGGGACAGGGGTACGAGCAGTACTTC.

The V gene is TRBV13, the J gene TRBJ2-2, with no clear D. Germline V gives CDR1 PRHDT, CDR2 FYEKMQ (reference sequence). The CDR3 is 12 residues long. Trimming removed 8 bases from V and 1 base from J, with 5 bases in between. CDR3: CASRRNTGELFF. The CDR3 bases are TGTGCCAGCCGCAGGAACACCGGGGAGCTGTTTTTT.

The chain joins TRBV19 to TRBJ1-4; 7 bases match TRBD1. With V trimmed by 2 bases and J by 7 bases, 7 bases remained unmatched. Germline V CDR1 and CDR2: LNHDA, SQIVND (reference sequence). This CDR3 spans 15 amino acids. CDR3 residues: CASSINRGGGEKLFF. For the CDR3, the DNA is TGTGCCAGTAGTATAAACAGGGGAGGCGGTGAAAAACTGTTTTTT.

This chain joins TRBV7-2 and TRBJ1-5; maybe TRBD1 (5 bases). V gave up 6 bases and J gave up 5 bases, with 17 bases separating them. The CDR3 is 15 amino acids. Germline CDR1 reads SGHTA; CDR2 reads FQGNSA. The CDR3 reads CASSFQGSQDQPQHF. The DNA of the CDR3 is TGTGCCAGCAGTTTCCAGGGATCCCAGGATCAGCCCCAGCATTTT.

In DNA form, the CDR3 reads TGTGCCAGCAGCTATCTGAACTATGGCTACACCTTC. Translating it yields CASSYLNYGYTF. The J gene is TRBJ1-2, the V gene TRBV7-2; D call uncertain. The germline V and J ends were trimmed by 4 bases and 2 bases, with 5 bases remaining between them. The CDR3 loop spans 12 amino acids. CDR1 and CDR2 (germline): SGHTA, FQGNSA. Together with reference TRBV7-2 and TRBJ1-2, the CDR3 gives the full variable domain: GAGVSQSPSNKVTEKGKDVELRCDPISGHTALYWYRQSLGQGLEFLIYFQGNSAPDKSGLPSDRFSAERTGGSVSTLTIQRTQQEDSAVYLCASSYLNYGYTFGSGTRLTVV.

The chain recombines TRBV15 with TRBJ2-2; no firm D call. The CDR3 is made up of 17 amino acids. Germline V CDR1 and CDR2: LNHNV, YYDKDF (reference sequence). The ends were cut back, 1 base at V and 0 bases at J, with 12 bases in the middle. The CDR3 bases are TGTGCCACCAGCAGAGCAGGATTTGCTGCGAACACCGGGGAGCTGTTTTTT. It is translated as CATSRAGFAANTGELFF.

This clone was counted a single time. The J gene is TRBJ2-2, the V gene TRBV7-2; 8 nucleotides agree with TRBD1. CDR3 length equals 18 residues. Germline V gene data show CDR1 as SGHTA and CDR2 as FQGNSA. J lost 4 bases, V lost 5 bases, and 15 bases had no gene match. CDR3 residues: CASSPTPGTGLLTGELFF. In DNA, the CDR3 is TGTGCCAGCAGCCCAACCCCCGGGACAGGACTTCTCACCGGGGAGCTGTTTTTT.

The chain is built from TRBV4-3 and TRBJ2-1; 7 nucleotides align to TRBD1. Germline CDR1 is LGHNA and CDR2 is YSLEER. J gave up 5 bases and V 1 base, and 2 bases lay outside the gene matches. CDR3 size: 14 residues. The CDR3 coding sequence is TGCGCCAGCAGCCAAGGGGACAGTCACAATGAGCAGTTCTTC. Amino acids: CASSQGDSHNEQFF.

The chain combines TRBV25-1 with TRBJ1-1, with D maybe TRBD1 (5 bases). Germline V lookup: CDR1 MGHDK, CDR2 SYGVNS. The CDR3 contains 16 residues. Trimming stripped 4 bases from V and 0 bases from J, with 15 bases between. The CDR3 loop reads CASSGLGLGVNTEAFF. As DNA, the CDR3 is TGTGCCAGCAGTGGATTGGGCTTAGGGGTGAACACTGAAGCTTTCTTT.

J is TRBJ2-7 and V is TRBV6-1, with 8 bases matching TRBD1. Germline CDR1 MNHNS, CDR2 SASEGT. Germline trimming cut 3 bases from V and 1 base from J; bases unmatched to any gene: 5. The CDR3 length is 15 residues. The CDR3 spells CASSDVQGASYEQYF. DNA of the CDR3: TGTGCCAGCAGTGACGTCCAGGGGGCTTCCTACGAGCAGTACTTC.

This clone appeared a single time. The V and J genes are TRBV24-1 and TRBJ2-7; 11 nucleotides line up with TRBD1. Germline-derived CDR1 and CDR2 are KGHDR and SFDVKD. The junction had 2 bases not matched to a gene; V was cut back by 9 bases and J by 5 bases. The CDR3 length is 12 residues. Written as DNA, the CDR3 is TGTGCCACCGGACAGGGGGCGGACGAGCAGTACTTC. It codes for CATGQGADEQYF.